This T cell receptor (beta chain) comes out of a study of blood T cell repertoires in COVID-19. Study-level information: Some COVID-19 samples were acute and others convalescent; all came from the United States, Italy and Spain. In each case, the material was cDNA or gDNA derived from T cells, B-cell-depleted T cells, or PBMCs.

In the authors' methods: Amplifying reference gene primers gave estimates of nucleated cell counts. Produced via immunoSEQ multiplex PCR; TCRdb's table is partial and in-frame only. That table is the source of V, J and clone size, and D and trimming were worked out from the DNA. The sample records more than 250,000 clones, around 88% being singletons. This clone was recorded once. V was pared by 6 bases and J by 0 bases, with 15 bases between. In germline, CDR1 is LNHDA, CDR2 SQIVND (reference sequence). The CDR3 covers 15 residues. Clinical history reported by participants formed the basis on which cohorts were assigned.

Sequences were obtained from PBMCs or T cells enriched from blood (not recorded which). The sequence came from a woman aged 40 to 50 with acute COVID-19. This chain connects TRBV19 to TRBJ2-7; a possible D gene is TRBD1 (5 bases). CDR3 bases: TGTGCCAGTAGAGAGACAGATACTTTCTCCTACGAGCAGTACTTC. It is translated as CASRETDTFSYEQYF.